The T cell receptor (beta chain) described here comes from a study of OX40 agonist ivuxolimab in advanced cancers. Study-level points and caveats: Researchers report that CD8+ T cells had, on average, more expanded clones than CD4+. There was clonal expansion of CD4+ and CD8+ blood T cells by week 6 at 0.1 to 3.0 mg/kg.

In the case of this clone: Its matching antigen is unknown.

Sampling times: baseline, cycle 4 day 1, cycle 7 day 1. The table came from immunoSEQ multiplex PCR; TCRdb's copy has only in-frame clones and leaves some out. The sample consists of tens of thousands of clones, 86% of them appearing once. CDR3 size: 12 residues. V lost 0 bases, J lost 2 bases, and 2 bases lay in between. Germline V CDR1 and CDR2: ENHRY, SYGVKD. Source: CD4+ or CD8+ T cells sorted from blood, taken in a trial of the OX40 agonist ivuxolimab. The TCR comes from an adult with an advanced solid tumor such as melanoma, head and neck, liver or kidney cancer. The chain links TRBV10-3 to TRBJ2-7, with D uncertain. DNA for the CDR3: TGTGCCATCAGTGAGTCTCCCTACGAGCAGTACTTC. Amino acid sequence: CAISESPYEQYF.